This T cell receptor beta chain is from a study of cytomegalovirus exposure and HLA in healthy donors. On this clone: The antigen is not known.

Notes on the study in general: Owing to their indistinguishability, certain V segments, notably TRBV6-2 and TRBV6-3, were excluded. An assumption of roughly uniform sequencing depth across donors underlay the presence/absence analyses. Among TCR sequences, most were rare, though some public TCRs appeared in many donors.

Germline V gene lookup returns CDR1 MGHRA and CDR2 YSYEKL. The junction had 15 bases not matched to a gene; V was cut back by 0 bases and J by 7 bases. The CDR3 extends over 18 amino acids. PCR was performed using 60 Vbeta and 13 Jbeta primers. In the authors' workflow: Later analysis identified tens of millions of unique TCR beta chains, about 10 million shared. Profiling relied on immunoSEQ multiplex PCR, and the TCRdb table lists in-frame clones only, not all of them. V and J calls and clone size follow that table, whereas D and trimming were derived from the DNA. The data hold about 200,000 clones, with 82% observed a single time.

The chain employs TRBV4-1 and TRBJ2-1, with 7 bases lining up with TRBD2. Input material: PBMCs. This TCR derives from a woman in her thirties or forties in good health and CMV-seronegative. CDR3 nucleotide sequence: TGCGCCAGCAGCCAAGAAGGGTCCGGGCGGGAGTGGTATAATGAGCAGTTCTTC. Its translation: CASSQEGSGREWYNEQFF.